Below, 10 T cell receptor beta chains from the same sample are listed, as sequenced in a study of neurological immune-mediated disorders. A single record per CDR3 protein comes from TCRdb applying MiXCR to the 5' RACE reads. The sample shows tens of thousands of distinct CDR3 sequences, about a tenth of them seen only once. Sequencing input: PBMCs. The receptors were sampled from a young woman with HTLV-1-associated myelopathy (HAM/TSP).

The J gene is TRBJ1-2, the V gene TRBV6-4; weak D call: TRBD1 (5 bases). Germline CDR1 reads MRHNA; CDR2 reads SNTAGT. The ends were cut back, 5 bases at V and 7 bases at J, with 20 bases in the middle. The CDR3 is made up of 15 amino acids. The CDR3 nucleotides read TGTGCCAGCAGTCACCAAACAGGTTCGGTCGCTGGCTACACCTTC. As protein: CASSHQTGSVAGYTF.

This clonotype has at least ten counts. This rearrangement joins TRBV7-2 to TRBJ1-1, with D possibly matching TRBD1 (5 bases). The CDR3 is 14 amino acids. Germline V lookup: CDR1 SGHTA, CDR2 FQGNSA. Trimming removed 5 bases at V and 5 bases at J, with 15 bases between. The CDR3 protein is CASSPRGGRTEAFF. DNA for the CDR3: TGTGCCAGCAGCCCACGGGGGGGGAGGACTGAAGCTTTCTTT.

This clonotype occurred many times. The chain combines TRBV6-5 with TRBJ2-7; 7 nucleotides align to TRBD2. The length of the CDR3 is 15 residues. CDR1 is MNHEY and CDR2 is SVGAGI in the germline V gene. Trimming removed 2 bases from V and 3 bases from J; junction bases left unmatched: 7. The CDR3 region has the DNA TGTGCCAGCAGTTACACAGTGGGGGGGTTCTACGAGCAGTACTTC. Protein sequence: CASSYTVGGFYEQYF.

This clonotype was counted at least ten times. The V gene is TRBV12-3 or TRBV12-4, the J gene TRBJ1-2; D is ambiguous. V lost 4 bases, J lost 7 bases, and 16 bases lay in between. CDR3 length: 14 residues. The DNA for the CDR3 is TGTGCCAGCAGTTGGTCACATGACACGGGTGGCTACACCTTC. Its translation: CASSWSHDTGGYTF.

This clonotype was detected a few times. The rearrangement links TRBV30 to TRBJ1-1; TRBD1 aligns across 9 bases. CDR3 length: 13 amino acids. CDR1 GTSNPN and CDR2 SVGIG come from the germline V gene (reference sequence). Trimming removed 4 bases from V and 5 bases from J; junction bases left unmatched: 5. In DNA, the CDR3 is TGTGCCTGGATCCGGGACAGGGTGACTGAAGCTTTCTTT. This sequence encodes CAWIRDRVTEAFF. The complete variable domain, with remaining parts taken from reference TRBV30 and TRBJ1-1, reads SQTIHQWPATLVQPVGSPLSLECTVEGTSNPNLYWYRQAAGRGLQLLFYSVGIGQISSEVPQNLSASRPQDRQFILSSKKLLLSDSGFYLCAWIRDRVTEAFFGQGTRLTVV.

This clonotype was seen more than once but under ten times. The chain carries TRBV11-2 and TRBJ2-3, with 14 bases that match TRBD2. Germline assignment: CDR1 SGHAT and CDR2 FQNNGV. With V trimmed by 4 bases and J by 3 bases, 3 bases remained unmatched. The CDR3 consists of 16 residues. DNA for the CDR3: TGTGCCAGCAGCTCCGGACTAGCGGGGGGTACAGATACGCAGTATTTT. It encodes CASSSGLAGGTDTQYF.

This clonotype was seen at least ten times. CDR3 in DNA: TGCAGTGCTACAGGGTTGGGACATGGCTACACCTTC. Its protein is CSATGLGHGYTF. The genes are TRBV20-1 and TRBJ1-2; maybe TRBD1 (5 bases). The V end was cut by 4 bases, the J end by 6 bases, with 12 bases between. The CDR3 spans 12 residues. Per the germline V gene, CDR1 is DFQATT and CDR2 is SNEGSKA (reference sequence).

This clonotype was detected ten times or more. This chain joins TRBV7-2 and TRBJ2-3; 10 bases agree with TRBD2. J was trimmed by 1 base and V by 4 bases; bases with no gene match: 2. The CDR3 extends over 15 amino acids. Germline V gives CDR1 SGHTA, CDR2 FQGNSA. CDR3 amino acids: CASSSTSGGTDTQYF. The CDR3 region has the DNA TGTGCCAGCAGCTCAACTAGCGGGGGCACAGATACGCAGTATTTT.

This clonotype was picked up many times. The chain couples TRBV3-1 to TRBJ2-7, with 8 bases that match TRBD2. Trimming cost V 1 base and J 7 bases; bases outside gene matches: 12. The CDR3 length is 16 residues. Germline CDR1 LGHDT, CDR2 YNNKEL (reference sequence). The CDR3 DNA reads as TGTGCCAGCAGCCAAGTTGGGAGCGGGGGCCCCGGAGAGCAGTACTTC. This gives the protein CASSQVGSGGPGEQYF.

The table lists this clonotype with many counts. This sequence joins TRBV5-1 and TRBJ1-5; D possibly corresponds to TRBD1 (5 bases). The germline V and J ends were trimmed by 4 bases and 8 bases, with 19 bases remaining between them. In germline, CDR1 is SGHRS, CDR2 YFSETQ. The CDR3 has 15 residues. The CDR3 DNA is TGCGCCAGCAGCCCCCGGGCGGGGACTATTGAGCCCCAGCATTTT. Amino acids: CASSPRAGTIEPQHF.